This T cell receptor beta chain was identified during a study of sequential checkpoint blockade in melanoma. As for the study in general: Patients were randomized 1:1 to nivolumab-then-ipilimumab or ipilimumab-then-nivolumab first-line. After both sequences, patients received maintenance nivolumab.

The treatment denotes: randomized to nivolumab then ipilimumab (arm A) or the reverse (arm B). Patients had received no earlier DNA-damaging chemotherapy. Live CD3+CD8+ CD19− CD56− cells were sorted from PBMCs. J lost 7 bases, V lost 4 bases, and 6 bases had no gene match. The V gene's germline CDR1 is SGHNT and CDR2 YYREEE (reference sequence). CDR3 length: 16 residues. Profiled with immunoSEQ multiplex PCR; TCRdb holds only in-frame clones, not every one. The sample contains 35,000 to 40,000 clones, 86% of which appear only once. The chain recombines TRBV5-4 with TRBJ2-1; 15 positions agree with TRBD2. This specimen consisted of CD8+ T cells sorted from blood (inferred from file names), obtained from a patient given nivolumab and ipilimumab in sequence. This TCR derives from a human donor with melanoma. The CDR3 DNA sequence: TGTGCCAGCAGCCAAGATGGGACTAGCGGGGGGAATGAGCAGTTCTTC. Translation: CASSQDGTSGGNEQFF.